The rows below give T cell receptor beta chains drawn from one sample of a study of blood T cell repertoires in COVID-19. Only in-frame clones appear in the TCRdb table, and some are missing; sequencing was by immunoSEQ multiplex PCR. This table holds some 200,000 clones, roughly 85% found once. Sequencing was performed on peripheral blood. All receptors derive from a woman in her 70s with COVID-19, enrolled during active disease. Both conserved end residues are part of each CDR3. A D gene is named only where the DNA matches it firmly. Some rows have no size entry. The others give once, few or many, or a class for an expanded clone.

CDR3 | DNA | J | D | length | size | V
CASSLMSVRANTGELFF | TGTGCCAGCAGCTTAATGAGTGTCAGGGCGAACACCGGGGAGCTGTTTTTT | TRBJ2-2 | . | 17 | . | TRBV7-3
CASSGGTGRANYGYTF | TGTGCCAGCAGCGGAGGGACAGGGAGAGCTAACTATGGCTACACCTTC | TRBJ1-2 | TRBD1 | 16 | few | TRBV9
CASSEAAAHQPQHF | TGTGCCAGCAGTGAGGCGGCGGCCCATCAGCCCCAGCATTTT | TRBJ1-5 | . | 14 | . | TRBV2
CASSLRGAGSPLHF | TGTGCCAGCAGCTTACGGGGGGCAGGATCACCCCTCCACTTT | TRBJ1-6 | . | 14 | . | TRBV5-6
CASSQDIWTSYYEQYF | TGCGCCAGCAGCCAAGACATTTGGACATCCTATTACGAGCAGTACTTC | TRBJ2-7 | . | 16 | . | TRBV4-3
CASSFRDTQYF | TGTGCCAGCAGTTTTCGTGATACGCAGTATTTT | TRBJ2-3 | . | 11 | . | TRBV12-3/TRBV12-4
CASGIKDIGYTF | TGTGCTAGTGGCATAAAGGACATTGGCTACACCTTC | TRBJ1-2 | . | 12 | . | TRBV12-5
CASRYRDYEQYF | TGTGCCAGCAGATACAGGGACTACGAGCAGTACTTC | TRBJ2-7 | . | 12 | . | TRBV2
CASSYEGGSLGDTQYF | TGTGCCAGCAGTTACGAGGGCGGGAGCCTCGGGGATACGCAGTATTTT | TRBJ2-3 | TRBD2 | 16 | . | TRBV6-7
CASSEAGGFGRGNQPQHF | TGTGCCAGCAGTGAAGCAGGGGGCTTCGGGCGTGGCAATCAGCCCCAGCATTTT | TRBJ1-5 | TRBD1 | 18 | . | TRBV6-1
CASSSLGGQDSPLHF | TGTGCCAGCAGTTCTCTCGGGGGTCAGGATTCACCCCTCCACTTT | TRBJ1-6 | . | 15 | . | TRBV6-2/TRBV6-3
CASSQDRGANQPQHF | TGTGCCAGCAGCCAAGACAGGGGTGCCAATCAGCCCCAGCATTTT | TRBJ1-5 | TRBD1 | 15 | . | TRBV7-2
CSVAQGALGYTF | TGCAGCGTGGCACAGGGGGCGCTTGGCTACACCTTC | TRBJ1-2 | TRBD1 | 12 | . | TRBV29-1
CASSFLLALETQYF | TGTGCCAGCAGCTTCCTACTAGCGTTGGAGACCCAGTACTTC | TRBJ2-5 | TRBD2 | 14 | once | TRBV6-2/TRBV6-3
CASSDGQLSSGNTIYF | TGTGCCAGCTCAGATGGACAACTTAGCTCTGGAAACACCATATATTTT | TRBJ1-3 | . | 16 | . | TRBV18
CASSLSGTGSDEQFF | TGTGCCAGCAGCTTGTCCGGGACAGGTTCAGATGAGCAGTTCTTC | TRBJ2-1 | TRBD1 | 15 | . | TRBV7-2
CASSTYRANYGYTF | TGTGCCAGCAGCACGTACAGGGCTAACTATGGCTACACCTTC | TRBJ1-2 | . | 14 | . | TRBV7-9
CASSFPGVTEAFF | TGTGCCAGCAGCTTCCCAGGGGTCACTGAAGCTTTCTTT | TRBJ1-1 | . | 13 | . | TRBV5-4
CASSQGGFATNEKLFF | TGCGCCAGCAGCCAGGGGGGGTTTGCAACTAATGAAAAACTGTTTTTT | TRBJ1-4 | . | 16 | once | TRBV4-1
CASKTGELIDYGYTF | TGTGCCAGCAAAACAGGGGAATTGATCGACTATGGCTACACCTTC | TRBJ1-2 | TRBD1 | 15 | . | TRBV5-4
CASSQGQGAKVTDTQYF | TGCGCCAGCAGCCAAGGACAGGGGGCGAAAGTCACAGATACGCAGTATTTT | TRBJ2-3 | TRBD1 | 17 | . | TRBV5-1
CASSIRDNQHSGNTIYF | TGTGCCAGCAGCATCCGGGACAATCAACACTCTGGAAACACCATATATTTT | TRBJ1-3 | . | 17 | . | TRBV21-1
CASSYFGQRSSYNEQFF | TGTGCCAGCAGTTACTTTGGACAGAGGAGCTCCTACAATGAGCAGTTCTTC | TRBJ2-1 | . | 17 | . | TRBV27
CASSYSGGHGYTF | TGTGCCAGCAGTTACTCGGGCGGGCATGGCTACACCTTC | TRBJ1-2 | . | 13 | . | TRBV6-2/TRBV6-3
CASSVGGATNEKLFF | TGTGCCAGCAGCGTAGGCGGTGCAACTAATGAAAAACTGTTTTTT | TRBJ1-4 | . | 15 | . | TRBV9
CASSLLSGGSDGELFF | TGTGCCAGCAGCTTACTTAGCGGGGGGAGTGACGGGGAGCTGTTTTTT | TRBJ2-2 | TRBD2 | 16 | . | TRBV11-2
CASSVVGTTNNYGYTF | TGTGCCAGCAGTGTTGTGGGGACAACTAATAACTATGGCTACACCTTC | TRBJ1-2 | . | 16 | . | TRBV6-1
CASSNWTARGYTF | TGTGCCAGTAGTAACTGGACAGCTCGTGGCTACACCTTC | TRBJ1-2 | . | 13 | . | TRBV19
CASSLARENEQFF | TGTGCCAGCAGCTTAGCTCGAGAAAATGAGCAGTTCTTC | TRBJ2-1 | . | 13 | . | TRBV7-2
CASSLLGTGYPSGNTIYF | TGTGCCAGCAGCTTATTGGGGACAGGTTACCCCTCTGGAAACACCATATATTTT | TRBJ1-3 | TRBD1 | 18 | . | TRBV11-2
CASNEQGHNEKLFF | TGTGCCAGCAACGAACAGGGCCATAATGAAAAACTGTTTTTT | TRBJ1-4 | . | 14 | . | TRBV13
CASSLWPHSYEQYF | TGTGCCAGCAGCTTGTGGCCGCACTCCTACGAGCAGTACTTC | TRBJ2-7 | . | 14 | . | TRBV5-6
CASSLAGLAQETQYF | TGCGCCAGCAGCTTGGCAGGGTTGGCCCAAGAGACCCAGTACTTC | TRBJ2-5 | . | 15 | . | TRBV5-1